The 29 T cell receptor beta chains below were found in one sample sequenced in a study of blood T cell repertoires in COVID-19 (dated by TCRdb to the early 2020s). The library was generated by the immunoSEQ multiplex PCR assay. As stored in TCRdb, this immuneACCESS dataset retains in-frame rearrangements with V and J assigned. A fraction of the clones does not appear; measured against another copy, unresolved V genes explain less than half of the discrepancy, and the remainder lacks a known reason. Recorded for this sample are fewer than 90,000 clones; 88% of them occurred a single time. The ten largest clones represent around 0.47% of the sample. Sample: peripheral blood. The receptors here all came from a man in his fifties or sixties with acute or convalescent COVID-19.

The CDR3 nucleotides are TGTGCCAGCATCGGGACTGATTTGCGAGGCTACACCTTC. Protein product: CASIGTDLRGYTF. The chain couples TRBV5-8 to TRBJ1-2; TRBD1 is a possible D gene (5 bases). V lost 6 bases, J lost 8 bases, and 17 bases lay in between. This CDR3 has 13 amino acids. Germline assignment: CDR1 SGHTS and CDR2 YDEGEE. Based on the CDR3 plus reference TRBV5-8 and TRBJ1-2, the full variable domain is EAGVTQSPTHLIKTRGQQATLRCSPISGHTSVYWYQQALGLGLQFLLWYDEGEERNRGNFPPRFSGRQFPNYSSELNVNALELEDSALYLCASIGTDLRGYTFGSGTRLTVV.

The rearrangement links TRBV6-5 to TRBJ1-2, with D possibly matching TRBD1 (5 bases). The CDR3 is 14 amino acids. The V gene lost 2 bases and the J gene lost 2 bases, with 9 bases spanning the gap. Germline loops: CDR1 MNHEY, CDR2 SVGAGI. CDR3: CASSYGGYNYGYTF. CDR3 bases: TGTGCCAGCAGTTACGGGGGGTACAACTATGGCTACACCTTC.

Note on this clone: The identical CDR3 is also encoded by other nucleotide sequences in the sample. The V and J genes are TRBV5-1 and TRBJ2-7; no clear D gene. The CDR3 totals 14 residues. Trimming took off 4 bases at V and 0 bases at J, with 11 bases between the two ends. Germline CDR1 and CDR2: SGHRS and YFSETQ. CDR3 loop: CASSPQPSSYEQYF. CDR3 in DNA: TGCGCCAGCAGCCCTCAACCGAGCTCCTACGAGCAGTACTTC. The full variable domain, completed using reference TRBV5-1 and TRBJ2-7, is KAGVTQTPRYLIKTRGQQVTLSCSPISGHRSVSWYQQTPGQGLQFLFEYFSETQRNKGNFPGRFSGRQFSNSRSEMNVSTLELGDSALYLCASSPQPSSYEQYFGPGTRLTVT.

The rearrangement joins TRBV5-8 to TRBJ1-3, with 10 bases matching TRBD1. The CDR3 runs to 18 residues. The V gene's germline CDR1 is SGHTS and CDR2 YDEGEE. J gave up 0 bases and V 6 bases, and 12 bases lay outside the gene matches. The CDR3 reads CASIRDRGLLSSGNTIYF. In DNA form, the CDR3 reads TGTGCCAGCATTCGTGACAGGGGGCTTCTTAGCTCTGGAAACACCATATATTTT.

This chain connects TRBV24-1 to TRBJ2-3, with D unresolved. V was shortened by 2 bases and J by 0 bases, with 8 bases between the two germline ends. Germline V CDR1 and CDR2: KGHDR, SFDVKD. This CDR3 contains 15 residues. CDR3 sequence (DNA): TGTGCCACCAGTGATTCAGGATCTAGCACAGATACGCAGTATTTT. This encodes CATSDSGSSTDTQYF.

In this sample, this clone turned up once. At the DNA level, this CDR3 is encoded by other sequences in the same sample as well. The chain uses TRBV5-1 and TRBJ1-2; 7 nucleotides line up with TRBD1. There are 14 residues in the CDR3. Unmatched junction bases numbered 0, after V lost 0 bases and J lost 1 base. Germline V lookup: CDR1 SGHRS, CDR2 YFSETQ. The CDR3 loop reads CASSLDRGNYGYTF. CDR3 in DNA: TGCGCCAGCAGCTTGGACAGGGGTAACTATGGCTACACCTTC.

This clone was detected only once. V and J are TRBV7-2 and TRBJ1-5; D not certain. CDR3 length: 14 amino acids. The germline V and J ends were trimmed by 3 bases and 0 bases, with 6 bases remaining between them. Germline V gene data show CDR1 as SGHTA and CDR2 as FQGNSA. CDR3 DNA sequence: TGTGCCAGCAGCTTTGGCCATAGCAATCAGCCCCAGCATTTT. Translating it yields CASSFGHSNQPQHF.

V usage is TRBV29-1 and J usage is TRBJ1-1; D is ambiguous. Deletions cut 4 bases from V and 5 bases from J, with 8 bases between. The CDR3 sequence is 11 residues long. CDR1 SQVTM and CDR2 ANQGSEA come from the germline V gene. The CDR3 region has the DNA TGCAGCGTTGTGGGCATTACTGAAGCTTTCTTT. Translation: CSVVGITEAFF.

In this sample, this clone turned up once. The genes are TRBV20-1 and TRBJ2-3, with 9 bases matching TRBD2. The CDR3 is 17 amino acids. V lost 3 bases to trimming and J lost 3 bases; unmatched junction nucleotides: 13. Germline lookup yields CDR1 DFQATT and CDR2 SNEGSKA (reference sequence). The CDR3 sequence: CSASWLAGPSGTDTQYF. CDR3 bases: TGCAGTGCTAGTTGGCTAGCGGGACCCTCGGGAACAGATACGCAGTATTTT.

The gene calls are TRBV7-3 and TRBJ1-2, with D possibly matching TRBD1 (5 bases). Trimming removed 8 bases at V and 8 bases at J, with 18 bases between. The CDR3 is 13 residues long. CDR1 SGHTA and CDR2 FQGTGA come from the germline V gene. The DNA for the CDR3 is TGTGCCAGCGGGATCCGGGGGACGGACGGCTACACCTTC. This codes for CASGIRGTDGYTF.

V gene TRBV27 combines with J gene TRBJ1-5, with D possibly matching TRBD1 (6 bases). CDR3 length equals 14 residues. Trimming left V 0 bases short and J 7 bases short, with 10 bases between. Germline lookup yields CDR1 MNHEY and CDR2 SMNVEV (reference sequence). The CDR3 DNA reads TGTGCCAGCAGTTTATCCGGGGGGCTCCAGCCCCAGCATTTT. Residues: CASSLSGGLQPQHF.

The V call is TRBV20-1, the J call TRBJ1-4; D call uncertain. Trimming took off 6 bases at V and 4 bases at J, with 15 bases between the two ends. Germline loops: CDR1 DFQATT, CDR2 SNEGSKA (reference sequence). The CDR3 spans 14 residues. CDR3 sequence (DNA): TGCAGTGCCAGTCGGACGGGATTTAATGAAAAACTGTTTTTT. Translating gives CSASRTGFNEKLFF.

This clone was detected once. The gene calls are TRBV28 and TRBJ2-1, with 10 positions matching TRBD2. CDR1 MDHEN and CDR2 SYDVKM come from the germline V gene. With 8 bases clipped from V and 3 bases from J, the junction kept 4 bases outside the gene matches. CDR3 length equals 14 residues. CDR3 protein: CASQSGRDYNEQFF. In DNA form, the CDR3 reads TGTGCCAGCCAGAGCGGGAGGGACTACAATGAGCAGTTCTTC.

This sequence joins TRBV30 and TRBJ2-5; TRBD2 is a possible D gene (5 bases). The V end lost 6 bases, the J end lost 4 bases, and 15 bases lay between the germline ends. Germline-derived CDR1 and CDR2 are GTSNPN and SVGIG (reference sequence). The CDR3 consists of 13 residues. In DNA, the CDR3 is TGTGCCTGCACTCTTGCAGCGGTAGAGACCCAGTACTTC. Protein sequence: CACTLAAVETQYF.

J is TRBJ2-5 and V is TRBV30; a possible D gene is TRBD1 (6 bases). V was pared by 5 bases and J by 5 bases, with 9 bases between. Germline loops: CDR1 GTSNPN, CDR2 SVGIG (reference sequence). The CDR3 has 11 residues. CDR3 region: CAWGGPETQYF. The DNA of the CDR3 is TGTGCCTGGGGGGGCCCGGAGACCCAGTACTTC.

CDR3 region: CASSLLGAESPLHF. The DNA for the CDR3 is TGTGCCAGCAGTTTATTGGGGGCAGAATCACCCCTCCACTTT. The rearrangement joins TRBV28 to TRBJ1-6, with D possibly being TRBD1 (6 bases). V gave up 1 base and J gave up 10 bases, with 11 bases separating them. In germline, CDR1 is MDHEN, CDR2 SYDVKM. The CDR3 sequence is 14 residues long. Combining the CDR3 with reference TRBV28 and TRBJ1-6 gives the whole variable domain DVKVTQSSRYLVKRTGEKVFLECVQDMDHENMFWYRQDPGLGLRLIYFSYDVKMKEKGDIPEGYSVSREKKERFSLILESASTNQTSMYLCASSLLGAESPLHFGNGTRLTVT.

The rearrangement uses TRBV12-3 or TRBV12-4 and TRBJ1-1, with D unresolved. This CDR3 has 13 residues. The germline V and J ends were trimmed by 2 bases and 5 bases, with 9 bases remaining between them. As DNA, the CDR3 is TGTGCCAGCAGTTTACAGGTCAATACTGAAGCTTTCTTT. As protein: CASSLQVNTEAFF.

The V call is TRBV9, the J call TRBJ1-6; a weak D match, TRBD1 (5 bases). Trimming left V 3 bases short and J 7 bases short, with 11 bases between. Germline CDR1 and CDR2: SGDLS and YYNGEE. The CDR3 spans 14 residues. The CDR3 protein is CASSARQGNSPLHF. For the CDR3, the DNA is TGTGCCAGCAGCGCGCGCCAGGGCAATTCACCCCTCCACTTT.

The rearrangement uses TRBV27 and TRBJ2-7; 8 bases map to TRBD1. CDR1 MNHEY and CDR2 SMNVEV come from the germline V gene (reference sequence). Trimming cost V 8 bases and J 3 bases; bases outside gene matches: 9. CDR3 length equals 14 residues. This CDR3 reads CASAPWTGNYEQYF. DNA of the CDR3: TGTGCCAGCGCTCCTTGGACAGGGAACTACGAGCAGTACTTC.

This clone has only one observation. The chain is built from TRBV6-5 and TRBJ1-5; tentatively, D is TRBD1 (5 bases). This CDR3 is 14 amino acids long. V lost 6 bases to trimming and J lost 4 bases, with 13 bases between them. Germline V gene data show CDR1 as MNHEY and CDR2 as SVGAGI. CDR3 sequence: CASSPGHTNQPQHF. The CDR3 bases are TGTGCCAGCAGCCCCGGACACACTAATCAGCCCCAGCATTTT.

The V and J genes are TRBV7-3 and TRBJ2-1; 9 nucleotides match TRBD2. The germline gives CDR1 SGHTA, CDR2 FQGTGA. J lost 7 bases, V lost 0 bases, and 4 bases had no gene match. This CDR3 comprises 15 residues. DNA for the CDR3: TGTGCCAGCAGCTTAACTAGCGGGGGAGCAAATGAGCAGTTCTTC. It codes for CASSLTSGGANEQFF.

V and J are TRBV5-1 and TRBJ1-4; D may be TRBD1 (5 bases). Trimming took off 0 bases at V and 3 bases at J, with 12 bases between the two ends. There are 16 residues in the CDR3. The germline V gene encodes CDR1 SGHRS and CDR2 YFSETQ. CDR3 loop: CASSLVGSGANEKLFF. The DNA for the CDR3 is TGCGCCAGCAGCTTGGTGGGGTCGGGGGCTAATGAAAAACTGTTTTTT.

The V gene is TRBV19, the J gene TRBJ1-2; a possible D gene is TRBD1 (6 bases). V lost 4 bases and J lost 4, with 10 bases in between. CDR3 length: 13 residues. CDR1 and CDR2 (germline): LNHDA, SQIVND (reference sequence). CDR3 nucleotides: TGTGCCAGTAGTAACAGGGAAAGCTATGGCTACACCTTC. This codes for CASSNRESYGYTF.

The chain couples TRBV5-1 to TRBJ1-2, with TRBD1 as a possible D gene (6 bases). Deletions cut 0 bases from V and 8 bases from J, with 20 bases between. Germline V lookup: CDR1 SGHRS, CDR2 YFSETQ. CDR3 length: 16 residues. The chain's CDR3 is CASSLVSLQGPGGYTF. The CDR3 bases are TGCGCCAGCAGCTTGGTATCCCTCCAGGGGCCGGGCGGCTACACCTTC.

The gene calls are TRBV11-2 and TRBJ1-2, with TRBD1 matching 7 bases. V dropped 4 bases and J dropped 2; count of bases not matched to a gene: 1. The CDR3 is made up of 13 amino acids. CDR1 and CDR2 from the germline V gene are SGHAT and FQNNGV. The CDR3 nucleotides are TGTGCCAGCAGCTCACAGGGGAACTATGGCTACACCTTC. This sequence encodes CASSSQGNYGYTF.

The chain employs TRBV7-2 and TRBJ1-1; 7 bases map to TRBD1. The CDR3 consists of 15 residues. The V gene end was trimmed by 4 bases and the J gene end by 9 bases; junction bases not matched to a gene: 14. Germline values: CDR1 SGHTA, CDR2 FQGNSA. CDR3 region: CASSSQPGQINKAFF. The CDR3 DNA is TGTGCCAGCAGCTCCCAACCGGGACAGATTAATAAAGCTTTCTTT.

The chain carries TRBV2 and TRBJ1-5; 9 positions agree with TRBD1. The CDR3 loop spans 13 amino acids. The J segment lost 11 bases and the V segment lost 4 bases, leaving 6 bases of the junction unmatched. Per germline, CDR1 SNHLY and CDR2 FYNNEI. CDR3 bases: TGTGCCAGCAGTGGACAGGGGGAAAGGGCCCAGCATTTT. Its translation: CASSGQGERAQHF.

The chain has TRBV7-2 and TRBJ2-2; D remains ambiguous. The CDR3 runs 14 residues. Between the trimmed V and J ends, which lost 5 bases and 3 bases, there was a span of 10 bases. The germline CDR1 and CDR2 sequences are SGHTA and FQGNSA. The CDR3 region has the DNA TGTGCCAGCAGCCTTATATACTACACCGGGGAGCTGTTTTTT. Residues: CASSLIYYTGELFF.

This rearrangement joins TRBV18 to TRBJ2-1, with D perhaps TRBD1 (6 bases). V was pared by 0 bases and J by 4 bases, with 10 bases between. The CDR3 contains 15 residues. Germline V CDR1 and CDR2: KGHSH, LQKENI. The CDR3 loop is CASSPPDRYYNEQFF. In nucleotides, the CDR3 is TGTGCCAGCTCACCACCCGACAGGTATTACAATGAGCAGTTCTTC.